This T cell receptor beta chain is drawn from a study of blood T cell repertoires in COVID-19. Overall study context: COVID-19 samples collected from the United States, Italy and Spain covered acute and convalescent phases. From T cells, B-cell-depleted T cells, or PBMCs came the material, which was cDNA or gDNA.

Source study methods: Reference gene primer amplification gave nucleated cell count estimates. TCRdb keeps only in-frame clones here, not all; method: immunoSEQ multiplex PCR. V and J calls plus clone size are reproduced from that table; the DNA served to infer D and trimming. The table lists approximately 170,000 clones, around 72% of them singletons, with 3% in the top ten. V shed 1 base and J shed 2 bases, with 14 bases lying between them. Germline loops: CDR1 LNHDA, CDR2 SQIVND (reference sequence). CDR3 length: 16 residues. The sequenced sample was peripheral blood. The chain joins TRBV19 to TRBJ2-5; possible D gene TRBD1, 6 bases. This sequence was found in a woman at least 80 years old with acute or convalescent COVID-19. The CDR3 reads CASSIGGTGWQETQYF. CDR3 nucleotide sequence: TGTGCCAGTAGTATAGGCGGAACAGGGTGGCAAGAGACCCAGTACTTC.